Below, 14 T cell receptor beta chains from the same sample are listed, as sequenced in a study of radiotherapy plus CTLA-4 blockade in lung cancer. The table came from immunoSEQ multiplex PCR; TCRdb's copy has only in-frame clones and leaves some out. The sample has about 66,000 clones; roughly four fifths are singletons. The source was peripheral blood, collected from a patient treated with radiotherapy plus ipilimumab. The receptors were gathered from a human donor with non-small cell lung cancer who had a partial response to radiotherapy plus ipilimumab.

J is TRBJ2-1 and V is TRBV10-3; 13 bases are shared with TRBD2. Germline CDR1 reads ENHRY; CDR2 reads SYGVKD. This CDR3 contains 17 residues. V trimming: 4 bases; J trimming: 7 bases; junction bases outside the gene matches: 10. The CDR3 DNA sequence: TGTGCCATCAGTGGCGGACTAGCGGGAGCAAGTCGGAATGAGCAGTTCTTC. Translating gives CAISGGLAGASRNEQFF.

This chain joins TRBV15 and TRBJ2-7; a possible D gene is TRBD2 (7 bases). The CDR3 runs 16 residues. V lost 0 bases to trimming and J lost 5 bases, with 17 bases between them. CDR1 and CDR2 from the germline V gene are LNHNV and YYDKDF (reference sequence). The CDR3: CATSRDLFSGGHEQYF. CDR3 nucleotides: TGTGCCACCAGCAGAGATCTCTTTTCGGGGGGCCACGAGCAGTACTTC.

Written as DNA, the CDR3 is TGTGCCAGCAGCCCCACCCTAGCGGGAGGGCCCAGCTCCTACAATGAGCAGTTCTTC. As protein: CASSPTLAGGPSSYNEQFF. The rearrangement links TRBV7-3 to TRBJ2-1; 12 bases fit TRBD2. The CDR3 covers 19 residues. V shed 5 bases, J shed 0 bases, and the junction held 11 bases outside the gene matches. CDR1 is SGHTA, CDR2 FQGTGA, per germline.

This clone was observed once. The chain carries TRBV28 and TRBJ2-7; TRBD1 might be the D (5 bases). Germline V lookup: CDR1 MDHEN, CDR2 SYDVKM. The germline V and J ends were trimmed by 3 bases and 2 bases, with 11 bases remaining between them. The CDR3 has 14 residues. The CDR3 here is CASSLGPATYEQYF. In nucleotides, the CDR3 is TGTGCCAGCAGTTTGGGGCCGGCCACCTACGAGCAGTACTTC.

V usage is TRBV7-9 and J usage is TRBJ2-1; 11 bases are shared with TRBD2. The germline V gene has CDR1 SEHNR and CDR2 FQNEAQ (reference sequence). After removal of 5 bases from V and 8 bases from J, the junction contained 8 bases not matched to a gene. The CDR3 is made up of 15 amino acids. The CDR3 nucleotides are TGTGCCAGCAGCCTAGGACTAGCGGGTTTCTATGAGCAGTTCTTC. It specifies CASSLGLAGFYEQFF. Based on the CDR3 plus reference TRBV7-9 and TRBJ2-1, the full variable domain is DTGVSQNPRHKITKRGQNVTFRCDPISEHNRLYWYRQTLGQGPEFLTYFQNEAQLEKSRLLSDRFSAERPKGSFSTLEIQRTEQGDSAMYLCASSLGLAGFYEQFFGPGTRLTVL.

This chain connects TRBV7-3 to TRBJ1-6, with a weak D call TRBD1 (5 bases). Germline-derived CDR1 and CDR2 are SGHTA and FQGTGA. V lost 2 bases and J lost 3, with 8 bases in between. This CDR3 contains 15 residues. CDR3 coding DNA: TGTGCCAGCAGCTTACAGGGTGACTATAATTCACCCCTCCACTTT. Encoded protein: CASSLQGDYNSPLHF. Combining the CDR3 with reference TRBV7-3 and TRBJ1-6 gives the whole variable domain GAGVSQTPSNKVTEKGKYVELRCDPISGHTALYWYRQSLGQGPEFLIYFQGTGAADDSGLPNDRFFAVRPEGSVSTLKIQRTERGDSAVYLCASSLQGDYNSPLHFGNGTRLTVT.

This clone was found once. The rearrangement joins TRBV9 to TRBJ2-1; 14 bases fit TRBD2. V was pared by 4 bases and J by 6 bases, with 6 bases of the junction left unmatched. This CDR3 is built from 16 residues. The germline gives CDR1 SGDLS, CDR2 YYNGEE. CDR3 residues: CASSLGGLAGGNEQFF. Here the CDR3 DNA reads TGTGCCAGCAGCTTAGGAGGACTAGCGGGAGGCAATGAGCAGTTCTTC.

This sequence joins TRBV5-5 and TRBJ1-2; D possibly corresponds to TRBD1 (5 bases). Germline V gene lookup returns CDR1 SGHKS and CDR2 YYEKEE (reference sequence). V shed 0 bases and J shed 8 bases, with 29 bases lying between them. The CDR3 is 19 residues long. This chain's CDR3 is CASSLVRGGGGALVRGYTF. CDR3 DNA sequence: TGTGCCAGCAGCTTGGTTCGGGGTGGAGGAGGGGCCTTAGTTCGGGGCTACACCTTC.

V and J are TRBV28 and TRBJ2-3, with 12 bases aligning to TRBD2. The CDR3 spans 19 residues. CDR1 and CDR2 from the germline V gene are MDHEN and SYDVKM. With 2 bases clipped from V and 1 base from J, the junction kept 10 bases outside the gene matches. DNA of the CDR3: TGTGCCAGCAGTTTAGGGGCTAGCGGGAGGGCCGTGGGCACAGATACGCAGTATTTT. Protein product: CASSLGASGRAVGTDTQYF.

The rearrangement joins TRBV15 to TRBJ2-1, with TRBD2 matching over 11 bases. Germline CDR1 and CDR2: LNHNV and YYDKDF (reference sequence). CDR3 size: 15 residues. With 8 bases clipped from V and 5 bases from J, the junction kept 8 bases outside the gene matches. This CDR3 reads CATRPLAGGDNEQFF. The CDR3 DNA reads as TGTGCCACCCGGCCTCTAGCGGGAGGCGACAATGAGCAGTTCTTC.

The chain employs TRBV7-2 and TRBJ1-1, with D perhaps matching TRBD1 (6 bases). Germline V gene lookup returns CDR1 SGHTA and CDR2 FQGNSA. The V gene lost 6 bases and the J gene lost 11 bases, with 16 bases spanning the gap. This CDR3 is 12 amino acids long. The CDR3 nucleotides read TGTGCCAGCAGTACAGGGTCCTTGGTGGCTTTCTTT. Protein sequence: CASSTGSLVAFF.

The CDR3 reads CASSRDRAGDTQYF. The CDR3 DNA follows: TGTGCCAGCAGCCGGGACAGGGCTGGAGATACGCAGTATTTT. The genes are TRBV7-9 and TRBJ2-3; 9 nucleotides line up with TRBD1. With V trimmed by 5 bases and J by 5 bases, 5 bases remained unmatched. The germline V gene encodes CDR1 SEHNR and CDR2 FQNEAQ (reference sequence). There are 14 residues in the CDR3. The whole variable domain, remainder taken from reference TRBV7-9 and TRBJ2-3, is DTGVSQNPRHKITKRGQNVTFRCDPISEHNRLYWYRQTLGQGPEFLTYFQNEAQLEKSRLLSDRFSAERPKGSFSTLEIQRTEQGDSAMYLCASSRDRAGDTQYFGPGTRLTVL.

J is TRBJ2-2 and V is TRBV5-1, with 7 nucleotides matching TRBD2. The CDR3 has 14 residues. J gave up 5 bases and V 2 bases, and 3 bases lay outside the gene matches. Germline CDR1 is SGHRS and CDR2 is YFSETQ. The CDR3 DNA reads as TGCGCCAGCAGCTTCGTTAGCGGGACCGGGGAGCTGTTTTTT. Protein sequence: CASSFVSGTGELFF. Looking up the rest from reference TRBV5-1 and TRBJ2-2 gives the full variable domain: KAGVTQTPRYLIKTRGQQVTLSCSPISGHRSVSWYQQTPGQGLQFLFEYFSETQRNKGNFPGRFSGRQFSNSRSEMNVSTLELGDSALYLCASSFVSGTGELFFGEGSRLTVL.

This clone has only a few counts. The chain recombines TRBV28 with TRBJ1-2; D may be TRBD1 (5 bases). The ends were cut back, 6 bases at V and 0 bases at J, with 8 bases in the middle. This CDR3 spans 13 amino acids. The germline gives CDR1 MDHEN, CDR2 SYDVKM. The CDR3 sequence: CASRVQANYGYTF. CDR3 in DNA: TGTGCCAGCAGGGTACAGGCTAACTATGGCTACACCTTC.